The rows below give T cell receptor beta chains drawn from one sample of a study of breast tumors, draining lymph nodes, adjacent tissues. TCRdb used MiXCR to reprocess the multiplex PCR reads, holding one entry per CDR3 protein. This sample has about 12,000 distinct CDR3 sequences, with roughly 70% found just once. The sequenced material came from tumor-adjacent breast tissue. The origin of the receptors is a female donor with breast cancer. Some clones in this sample may be carry-over from other donors' samples. Both conserved end residues are part of each CDR3. The D gene is left open where the match is weak. Only part of the rows carry a size: once, few, many, or a class if the clone is expanded.

few | NA | TRBJ2-2 | TRBV2 | CASKRTVLTGELFF | TGTGCCAGCAAGAGGACAGTTCTTACCGGGGAGCTGTTTTTT
medium-sized | NA | TRBJ2-5 | TRBV20-1 | CSARDWRQAQETQYF | TGCAGTGCTAGAGACTGGCGGCAGGCCCAAGAGACCCAGTACTTC
NA | NA | TRBJ2-3 | TRBV4-2 | CANSQDTGSSTDTQYF | TGTGCCAACAGCCAAGATACGGGCTCTAGCACAGATACGCAGTATTTT
NA | NA | TRBJ2-2 | TRBV7-3 | CASSLGGSGNTGELFF | TGTGCCAGCAGCCTGGGGGGTAGCGGGAACACCGGGGAGCTGTTTTTT
NA | NA | TRBJ2-7 | TRBV15 | CATSSFGGERQYF | TGTGCCACCAGCTCCTTTGGCGGGGAGAGGCAGTACTTC
NA | NA | TRBJ2-1 | TRBV4-1 | CASSQVTGSKYEQFF | TGCGCCAGCAGCCAAGTTACCGGGAGTAAATATGAGCAGTTCTTC
NA | NA | TRBJ2-7 | TRBV5-1 | CASKTGGLNSYEQYF | TGCGCCAGTAAAACCGGAGGGCTGAACTCCTACGAGCAGTACTTC
NA | NA | TRBJ1-4 | TRBV4-1 | CASSQEYRVEEKLFF | TGCGCCAGCAGCCAAGAGTACAGGGTGGAGGAAAAACTGTTTTTT
NA | NA | TRBJ1-3 | TRBV7-9 | CASSLGGNTIYF | TGTGCCAGCAGCTTAGGTGGAAACACCATATATTTT
NA | NA | TRBJ1-5 | TRBV2 | CASRDGGPQHF | TGTGCCAGCAGGGACGGGGGGCCCCAGCATTTT
NA | TRBD2 | TRBJ2-3 | TRBV7-6 | CASSLGGVAGDTQYF | TGTGCCAGCAGCTTAGGGGGGGTAGCGGGAGATACGCAGTATTTT
NA | TRBD1 | TRBJ1-2 | TRBV9 | CASSVAPSGTDYGYTF | TGTGCCAGCAGCGTAGCGCCCTCGGGGACAGACTATGGCTACACCTTC
NA | TRBD2 | TRBJ2-7 | TRBV6-6 | CASRKSGRDPTYEQYF | TGTGCCAGCAGAAAGAGCGGGAGGGACCCCACCTACGAGCAGTACTTC
NA | NA | TRBJ2-3 | TRBV11-1 | CASSISGTSSTDTQYF | TGTGCCAGCAGCATTAGCGGTACCTCAAGCACAGATACGCAGTATTTT
NA | NA | TRBJ1-5 | TRBV6-6 | CASSYGPNQPQHF | TGTGCCAGCAGTTACGGGCCCAATCAGCCCCAGCATTTT
NA | NA | TRBJ1-2 | TRBV29-1 | CSVKTGLSGYTF | TGCAGCGTTAAGACGGGGCTTAGTGGCTACACCTTC
NA | NA | TRBJ2-3 | TRBV7-8 | CASSSTRPPSSQYF | TGTGCCAGCAGCTCTACCCGGCCCCCAAGTTCGCAGTATTTT
NA | NA | TRBJ1-5 | TRBV7-2 | CASTRDINQPQHF | TGTGCCAGCACCCGGGACATCAATCAGCCCCAGCATTTT
NA | TRBD1 | TRBJ2-3 | TRBV4-2 | CASSQTGQSTDTQYF | TGTGCCAGCAGCCAAACGGGACAGAGCACAGATACGCAGTATTTT
NA | TRBD2 | TRBJ2-1 | TRBV9 | CASSVEGLAGVSYNEQFF | TGTGCCAGCAGCGTAGAGGGCCTAGCGGGGGTTTCCTACAATGAGCAGTTCTTC
NA | NA | TRBJ1-3 | TRBV19 | CASSISPGNTIYF | TGTGCCAGTAGTATCTCGCCTGGAAACACCATATATTTT
many | NA | TRBJ2-5 | TRBV7-7 | CASSARTGGGETQYF | TGTGCTAGCAGCGCCCGGACTGGGGGTGGGGAGACCCAGTACTTC
medium-sized | TRBD2 | TRBJ2-1 | TRBV7-3 | CASSLNPGLAAGLNEQFF | TGTGCCAGCAGCTTAAATCCGGGACTAGCTGCTGGGCTAAATGAGCAGTTCTTC
NA | TRBD2 | TRBJ2-7 | TRBV20-1 | CSSTLSGTYEQYF | TGCAGTTCCACGTTGAGCGGGACCTACGAGCAGTACTTC